This is a list of T cell receptor beta chains from one sample in a study of shared clonotypes between healthy human individuals. Profiling relied on immunoSEQ multiplex PCR, and the TCRdb table lists in-frame clones only, not all of them. The repertoire consists of over 950,000 clones, with 70% to 80% occurring once and the leading ten covering approximately 0.95%. The sample comprised memory CD4+ T cells from PBMCs. These receptors were collected from a man aged 18 to 30 in good health. Some clones in this sample may be carry-over from other donors' samples. The CDR3 runs from the conserved cysteine through the conserved F or W. Each record gives: V gene, clone size, J gene, D gene, CDR3 protein, CDR3 DNA. D genes are given only for firm matches. Some rows mark clone size as missing; the rest say once, few, many or name a class of expanded clone.

V gene: TRBV10-1
clone size: .
J gene: TRBJ1-1
D gene: TRBD1
CDR3 protein: CASSGGDRGRGGTEAFF
CDR3 DNA: TGCGCCAGCAGTGGCGGGGACAGGGGGCGCGGAGGCACTGAAGCTTTCTTT

V gene: TRBV27
clone size: .
J gene: TRBJ2-1
D gene: TRBD1
CDR3 protein: CASSSAGGREQFF
CDR3 DNA: TGTGCCAGCAGTTCCGCAGGGGGCAGAGAGCAGTTCTTC

V gene: TRBV29-1
clone size: .
J gene: TRBJ2-3
D gene: .
CDR3 protein: CSVGSTDTQYF
CDR3 DNA: TGCAGCGTTGGCTCCACAGATACGCAGTATTTT

V gene: TRBV29-1
clone size: .
J gene: TRBJ2-3
D gene: .
CDR3 protein: CSVLDSTDTQYF
CDR3 DNA: TGCAGCGTTCTGGACTCCACAGATACGCAGTATTTT

V gene: TRBV7-2
clone size: few
J gene: TRBJ1-5
D gene: .
CDR3 protein: CASSLMGGPQHF
CDR3 DNA: TGTGCCAGCAGCCTAATGGGGGGACCCCAGCATTTT

V gene: TRBV5-1
clone size: .
J gene: TRBJ1-2
D gene: .
CDR3 protein: CASNIIPPHQDYGYTF
CDR3 DNA: TGCGCCAGCAACATTATCCCCCCCCATCAGGACTATGGCTACACCTTC

V gene: TRBV27
clone size: .
J gene: TRBJ1-2
D gene: .
CDR3 protein: CASSLLAGGGYTF
CDR3 DNA: TGTGCCAGCAGTTTATTAGCAGGAGGTGGCTACACCTTC

V gene: TRBV11-2
clone size: .
J gene: TRBJ1-2
D gene: TRBD1
CDR3 protein: CASSLGRQGWGGYTF
CDR3 DNA: TGTGCCAGCAGCTTAGGCCGACAGGGGTGGGGTGGCTACACCTTC

V gene: TRBV2
clone size: few
J gene: TRBJ2-5
D gene: .
CDR3 protein: CASTPGSGQETQYF
CDR3 DNA: TGTGCCAGCACCCCTGGCAGCGGGCAAGAGACCCAGTACTTC

V gene: TRBV19
clone size: .
J gene: TRBJ1-2
D gene: .
CDR3 protein: CASSHRTTNYGYTF
CDR3 DNA: TGTGCCAGTAGCCACCGGACAACTAACTATGGCTACACCTTC